This TCR beta chain is from a study of cytomegalovirus exposure and HLA in healthy donors. Losses at the gene ends were 0 bases for V and 6 bases for J; bases not matched to a gene: 2. Germline CDR1 and CDR2: SGHDT and YYEEEE. CDR3 size: 14 residues. PCR primers comprised 60 Vbeta and 13 Jbeta primers. This table comes from immunoSEQ multiplex PCR, and its TCRdb copy is limited to in-frame clones, with some not included. The table lists some 130,000 clones, around 74% of them singletons, with less than 4% in the top ten. Input material: PBMCs. The J gene is TRBJ2-3, the V gene TRBV5-6; 9 nucleotides agree with TRBD2. The receptor's source is a man aged 25-45 years in good health and CMV-seronegative. The CDR3 DNA reads TGTGCCAGCAGCTTGGAGGCGGGAGGGGATACGCAGTATTTT. It codes for CASSLEAGGDTQYF.